The present T cell receptor beta chain was sequenced within a study of cytomegalovirus exposure and HLA in healthy donors. Looking at the study overall: Around 80 million unique TCR sequences came from HLA-typed donors in an early release.

This clone was detected a few times. Germline V CDR1 and CDR2: SGHNT, YYREEE (reference sequence). V lost 1 base to trimming and J lost 9 bases, with 14 bases between them. The CDR3 contains 14 residues. Primers included in the PCR were 60 Vbeta and 13 Jbeta primers. The assay was immunoSEQ multiplex PCR, and TCRdb's table has in-frame clones only and misses some. The sample holds about 130,000 clones, approximately 17% seen once. This receptor was taken from a female donor in good health and CMV-seropositive. This sequence joins TRBV5-4 and TRBJ2-1, with D perhaps TRBD1 (5 bases). Material: PBMCs. The CDR3 protein is CASSLWLGRGEQFF. The CDR3, as DNA: TGTGCCAGCAGCTTGTGGCTGGGGCGAGGTGAGCAGTTCTTC.